The T cell receptor (beta chain) described here comes from a study of T cells after somatic rescue of genetic block (TCRdb year 2020). In terms of the full investigation: What the study looked at was long-term robustness, specifically in a T-cell system that came about through somatic rescue of a genetic block in T-cell development.

Between the V and J ends, shortened by 5 bases and 5 bases respectively, the junction contains 10 bases. The CDR3, from cysteine to phenylalanine, totals 13 residues. The DNA shown is the 39-base CDR3, in frame from base 1. CDR1 and CDR2 are read off the germline V gene (reference sequence) as GTSNPN and SVGIG. The library was made by the immunoSEQ multiplex PCR assay. The clones in this table, taken by TCRdb from immuneACCESS, are in-frame only. Not every clone is retained; where verified, under half of the shortfall comes from an unresolved V gene, and the cause of the rest is unknown. This sample gives about 52,000 clones in total; 96% of them show up just once. Approximately 0.07% of the sample is in the top ten clones. In the case of this clone: What this receptor recognizes is not known. Base qualities are not at hand, and no much larger clone is one base apart.

The rearranged segments are TRBV30 and TRBJ1-6; the D segment cannot be called with confidence. This clonotype originated in a child in the first two years of life. What was sequenced was peripheral blood mononuclear cells (PBMCs). The sequence in DNA is TGTGCCTGGCGCCCGGCCCATAATTCACCCCTCCACTTT. Translation gives CAWRPAHNSPLHF. With all but the CDR3 taken from the reference TRBV30 and TRBJ1-6 genes, the full variable domain is: SQTIHQWPATLVQPVGSPLSLECTVEGTSNPNLYWYRQAAGRGLQLLFYSVGIGQISSEVPQNLSASRPQDRQFILSSKKLLLSDSGFYLCAWRPAHNSPLHFGNGTRLTVT.